This note documents a single T cell receptor (beta chain) sequence. Antigen unknown. Stated treatment: roughly 11-day PBMC culture with coronavirus spike peptide pools or control peptides (ViraFEST assay). One should note that the unexposed donor's CD4+ T cells were collected before the COVID-19 pandemic (2011-2018). With the Oncomine TCR Beta short-read assay, DNA from cultured CD4+ T cells was sequenced. TCRdb fed the PCR reads into MiXCR, producing one record per CDR3 protein. The sample holds approximately 7,200 distinct CDR3 sequences, approximately 40% seen once. This record belongs to a study of vaccination and CD4 T cells after COVID-19. Overall study: Stimulation of the cells used overlapping spike peptide pools from SARS-CoV-2 and from the common cold coronaviruses HCoV-NL63, HCoV-OC43 and HCoV-229E. Every culture used as a control got a CEFX pool, an HIV-1 Nef pool, or no peptide.

The CDR3 totals 15 residues. Trimming took off 7 bases at V and 6 bases at J, with 22 bases between the two ends. Germline V gene lookup returns CDR1 SGHAT and CDR2 FQNNGV. Overall study results and limits: Only after vaccination were a median approximately 86% of convalescents' reactive clones seen.

The sequence was obtained from a human donor in good health. This chain links TRBV11-2 with TRBJ2-7; D gene ambiguous. Sequencing was performed on CD4+ T cells from blood, cultured in vitro. The CDR3 protein is CASTNRAGSSTEQYF. As DNA, the CDR3 is TGTGCCAGCACCAACCGGGCCGGTTCAAGTACCGAGCAGTACTTC.